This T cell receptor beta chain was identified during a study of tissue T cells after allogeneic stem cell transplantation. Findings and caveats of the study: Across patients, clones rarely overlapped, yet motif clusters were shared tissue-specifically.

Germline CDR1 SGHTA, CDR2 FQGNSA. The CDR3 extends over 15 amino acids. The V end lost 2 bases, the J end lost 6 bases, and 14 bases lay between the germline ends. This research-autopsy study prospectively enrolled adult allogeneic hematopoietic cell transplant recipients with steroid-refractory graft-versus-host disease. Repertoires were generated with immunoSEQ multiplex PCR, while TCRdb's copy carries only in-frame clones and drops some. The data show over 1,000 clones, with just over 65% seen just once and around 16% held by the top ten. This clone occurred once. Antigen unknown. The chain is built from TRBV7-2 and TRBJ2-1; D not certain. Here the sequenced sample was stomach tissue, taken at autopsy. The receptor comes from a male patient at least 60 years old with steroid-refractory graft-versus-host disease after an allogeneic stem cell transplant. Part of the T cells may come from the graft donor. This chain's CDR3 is CASSLQALDGNEQFF. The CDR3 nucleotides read TGTGCCAGCAGCTTACAGGCGCTTGACGGCAATGAGCAGTTCTTC.